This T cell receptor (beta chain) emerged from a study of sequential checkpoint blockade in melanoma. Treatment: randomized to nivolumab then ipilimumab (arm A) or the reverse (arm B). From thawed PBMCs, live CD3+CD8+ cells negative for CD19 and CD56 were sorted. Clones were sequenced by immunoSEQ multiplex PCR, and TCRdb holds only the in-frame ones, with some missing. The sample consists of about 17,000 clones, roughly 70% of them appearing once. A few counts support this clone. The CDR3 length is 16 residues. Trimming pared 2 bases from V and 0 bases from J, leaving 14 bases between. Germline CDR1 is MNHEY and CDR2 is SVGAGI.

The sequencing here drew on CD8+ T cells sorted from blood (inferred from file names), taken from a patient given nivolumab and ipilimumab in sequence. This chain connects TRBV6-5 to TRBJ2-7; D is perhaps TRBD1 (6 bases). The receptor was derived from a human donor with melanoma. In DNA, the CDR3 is TGTGCCAGCAGTTACGACAGGAGGCTTAGCTCCTACGAGCAGTACTTC. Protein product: CASSYDRRLSSYEQYF.